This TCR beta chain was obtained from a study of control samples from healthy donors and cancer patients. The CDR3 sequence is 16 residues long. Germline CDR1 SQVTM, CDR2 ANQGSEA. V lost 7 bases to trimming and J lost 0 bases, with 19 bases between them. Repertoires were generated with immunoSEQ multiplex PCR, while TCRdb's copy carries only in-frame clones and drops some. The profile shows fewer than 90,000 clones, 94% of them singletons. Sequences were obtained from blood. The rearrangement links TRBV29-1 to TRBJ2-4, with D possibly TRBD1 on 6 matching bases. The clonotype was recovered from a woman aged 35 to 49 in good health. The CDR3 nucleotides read TGCAGCGCCGTGGACAGAGCACCTATAGCCAAAAACATTCAGTACTTC. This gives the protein CSAVDRAPIAKNIQYF.